A selection of T cell receptor beta chains follows, all from one sample in a study of blood T cells in healthy people across ages. TCRdb re-analysed the 5' RACE reads in MiXCR, keeping a single row per CDR3 protein. Altogether 580,000 or so distinct CDR3 sequences are present, roughly 48% being singletons, with the ten largest covering 20% to 25%. Sequenced material: blood. The receptors stem from a man of 80 years or more in good health. Both conserved end residues are part of each CDR3. D genes are given only for firm matches. Rows may omit the clone size; those that give it use once, few, many or a size class.

abundance,v_gene,j_gene,d_gene,CDR3aa,CDR3nt
many,TRBV29-1,TRBJ2-5,TRBD2,CSGGSETQYF,TGCAGCGGCGGGAGCGAGACCCAGTACTTC
few,TRBV7-2,TRBJ2-5,NA,CASSLARITETQYF,TGTGCCAGCAGCTTAGCAAGGATCACGGAGACCCAGTACTTC
few,TRBV5-1,TRBJ2-1,TRBD2,CASSLSHLAGYNEQFF,TGCGCCAGCAGCTTGTCGCATCTAGCGGGTTACAATGAGCAGTTCTTC
NA,TRBV27,TRBJ2-1,NA,CASSGGRTKNEQFF,TGTGCCAGCAGTGGGGGCCGGACCAAAAATGAGCAGTTCTTC
NA,TRBV5-1,TRBJ2-1,TRBD2,CASSQGLAGINEQFF,TGCGCCAGCAGCCAGGGACTAGCGGGTATTAATGAGCAGTTCTTC
NA,TRBV7-2,TRBJ1-6,NA,CASSLYSSWENSPLHF,TGTGCCAGCAGCTTATATTCGAGTTGGGAGAATTCACCCCTCCACTTT
NA,TRBV28,TRBJ2-1,TRBD2,CASSYSQGGAYNEQFF,TGTGCCAGCAGTTACTCCCAGGGAGGGGCGTACAATGAGCAGTTCTTC
NA,TRBV29-1,TRBJ2-7,TRBD1,CSVSGTGGYEQYF,TGCAGCGTAAGCGGGACAGGGGGTTACGAGCAGTACTTC
once,TRBV20-1,TRBJ2-3,NA,CSARNIAVKVSDTQYF,TGCAGTGCTAGAAACATAGCGGTTAAGGTCTCAGATACGCAGTATTTT
NA,TRBV7-2,TRBJ2-5,TRBD1,CASSFDRGRGETQYF,TGTGCCAGCAGCTTCGACAGGGGGCGCGGAGAGACCCAGTACTTC
few,TRBV10-3,TRBJ2-5,NA,CAISEGTHTKQYF,TGTGCCATCAGTGAAGGGACGCATACGAAGCAGTACTTC
once,TRBV2,TRBJ2-1,NA,CASSRYYITMNEQFF,TGTGCCAGCAGTCGTTACTATATTACTATGAATGAGCAGTTCTTC
once,TRBV28,TRBJ2-5,TRBD2,CASSSSLAGGGSEQYF,TGTGCCAGCAGTTCCTCACTAGCGGGAGGTGGAAGTGAGCAGTACTTC
NA,TRBV3-1,TRBJ2-5,NA,CASSQDPLSQYF,TGTGCCAGCAGCCAAGATCCGCTCAGTCAGTACTTC
NA,TRBV2,TRBJ1-2,NA,CASSEHRYGYTF,TGTGCCAGCAGTGAACACAGATATGGCTACACCTTC
NA,TRBV6-2/TRBV6-3,TRBJ2-7,NA,CASTLKAGSSSYEQYF,TGTGCCAGCACACTGAAAGCAGGGTCTTCATCCTACGAGCAGTACTTC
few,TRBV6-6,TRBJ2-3,TRBD2,CASTYGGGSTDTQYF,TGTGCCAGCACCTACGGGGGGGGTAGCACAGATACGCAGTATTTT
NA,TRBV10-3,TRBJ1-5,TRBD1,CAISKGTDNQPQHF,TGTGCCATCAGCAAGGGGACAGACAATCAGCCCCAGCATTTT
NA,TRBV20-1,TRBJ1-2,TRBD1,CSANMADRVGYTF,TGCAGTGCGAACATGGCGGACAGGGTTGGCTACACCTTC
NA,TRBV28,TRBJ1-1,NA,CASSKRYGGVMNTEAFF,TGTGCCAGCAGTAAACGATACGGGGGGGTGATGAACACTGAAGCTTTCTTT
NA,TRBV20-1,TRBJ2-7,NA,CSARGDTDYEQYF,TGCAGTGCTAGAGGGGACACCGACTACGAGCAGTACTTC
few,TRBV20-1,TRBJ2-7,NA,CSAKRGGGTYEQYF,TGCAGTGCCAAACGAGGGGGTGGGACCTACGAGCAGTACTTC
NA,TRBV30,TRBJ2-1,NA,CAWSLPPGRQFF,TGTGCCTGGAGTCTCCCCCCGGGAAGGCAGTTCTTC
NA,TRBV20-1,TRBJ2-7,NA,CSASTGRRPYYEQYF,TGCAGTGCTTCAACTGGACGGCGGCCCTACTACGAGCAGTACTTC
NA,TRBV20-1,TRBJ2-3,TRBD2,CSLGASGGAGDTQYF,TGCAGTCTAGGGGCTAGCGGGGGGGCCGGAGATACGCAGTATTTT
NA,TRBV7-6,TRBJ2-3,NA,CASSVTGPPADTQYF,TGTGCCAGCAGCGTGACGGGACCCCCGGCTGATACGCAGTATTTT
few,TRBV20-1,TRBJ1-2,NA,CSARGGIYGYTF,TGCAGTGCTAGGGGGGGGATCTATGGCTACACCTTC
many,TRBV7-9,TRBJ2-5,NA,CASSPPATGYRETQYF,TGTGCCAGCAGCCCCCCCGCGACAGGTTATAGGGAGACCCAGTACTTC
NA,TRBV29-1,TRBJ1-1,NA,CSVDQRWGGTEAFF,TGCAGCGTTGATCAACGATGGGGGGGCACTGAAGCTTTCTTT
few,TRBV3-1,TRBJ1-1,NA,CVSSQGRDTEAFF,TGTGTCAGCAGTCAGGGCAGGGACACTGAAGCTTTCTTT
once,TRBV7-2,TRBJ1-4,NA,CASSVVARGEKLFF,TGTGCCAGCAGCGTGGTGGCCCGGGGTGAAAAACTGTTTTTT
few,TRBV4-3,TRBJ2-4,TRBD1,CASSQGMRQGKNIQYF,TGCGCCAGCAGCCAAGGGATGCGACAGGGGAAAAACATTCAGTACTTC
NA,TRBV7-2,TRBJ2-1,TRBD1,CASSPPRTGGSYNEQFF,TGTGCCAGCAGCCCCCCCCGGACAGGGGGCTCCTACAATGAGCAGTTCTTC
NA,TRBV5-6,TRBJ1-2,NA,CASSLEPENYGYTF,TGTGCCAGCAGCTTGGAACCGGAGAACTATGGCTACACCTTC
NA,TRBV6-2/TRBV6-3,TRBJ2-2,TRBD2,CASRLSGINTGEQFF,TGTGCCAGCAGGCTTAGCGGGATTAACACCGGGGAGCAGTTTTTT